These T cell receptor beta chains were read from a single sample in a study of blood T cells in healthy people across ages. Via MiXCR, TCRdb re-called the 5' RACE reads, giving one row per CDR3 protein. The data show under 1 million distinct CDR3 sequences, about 42% seen once. Sequencing was performed on blood. The source of these receptors is a man aged 55 to 70 in good health. Both conserved end residues are part of each CDR3. A D gene is named only where the DNA matches it firmly. Some rows mark clone size as missing; the rest say once, few, many or name a class of expanded clone.

D gene: TRBD1; clone size: few; J gene: TRBJ1-2; V gene: TRBV20-1; CDR3 DNA: TGCAGTGCTAGCACAGGGGCTTATGGCTACACCTTC; CDR3 protein: CSASTGAYGYTF
D gene: TRBD1; clone size: -; J gene: TRBJ1-1; V gene: TRBV6-2/TRBV6-3; CDR3 DNA: TGTGCCAGCAACGACAGGGGGCTTATGAACACTGAAGCTTTCTTT; CDR3 protein: CASNDRGLMNTEAFF
D gene: TRBD2; clone size: -; J gene: TRBJ2-3; V gene: TRBV29-1; CDR3 DNA: TGCAGCGTTAACCCCAGCGGGGGGGCGACAGATACGCAGTATTTT; CDR3 protein: CSVNPSGGATDTQYF
D gene: -; clone size: many; J gene: TRBJ2-3; V gene: TRBV29-1; CDR3 DNA: TGCAGCGTCCAGTACACAGATACGCAGTATTTT; CDR3 protein: CSVQYTDTQYF
D gene: -; clone size: -; J gene: TRBJ2-3; V gene: TRBV5-1; CDR3 DNA: TGCGCCGGCAGCTTGGCTCAGGCCACAGATACGCAGTATTTT; CDR3 protein: CAGSLAQATDTQYF
D gene: -; clone size: -; J gene: TRBJ2-2; V gene: TRBV11-3; CDR3 DNA: TGTGCCAGCAGCTTAGTGGGCATGGAGGTCACCGGGGAGCTGTTTTTT; CDR3 protein: CASSLVGMEVTGELFF
D gene: -; clone size: -; J gene: TRBJ1-4; V gene: TRBV20-1; CDR3 DNA: TGCAGTGCTAGAGACCTCAGGGGACGGCCCCTTAATGAAAAACTGTTTTTT; CDR3 protein: CSARDLRGRPLNEKLFF
D gene: -; clone size: -; J gene: TRBJ2-5; V gene: TRBV4-1; CDR3 DNA: TGCGCCAGCAGCCAACGCCTTGGCCGTGAGGAGACCCAGTACTTC; CDR3 protein: CASSQRLGREETQYF
D gene: -; clone size: -; J gene: TRBJ1-2; V gene: TRBV9; CDR3 DNA: TGTGCCAGCAGCTCCCGGGGTCGTGGACACAGTAACTATGGCTACACCTTC; CDR3 protein: CASSSRGRGHSNYGYTF
D gene: TRBD1; clone size: -; J gene: TRBJ2-7; V gene: TRBV5-4; CDR3 DNA: TGTGCCAGCACCAAACAGGGGGAGGTTTTCGAGCAGTACTTC; CDR3 protein: CASTKQGEVFEQYF
D gene: TRBD2; clone size: few; J gene: TRBJ2-5; V gene: TRBV20-1; CDR3 DNA: TGCAGTGCCCGATGGACTAGCGGGGGGTATCAAGAGACCCAGTACTTC; CDR3 protein: CSARWTSGGYQETQYF
D gene: -; clone size: -; J gene: TRBJ2-7; V gene: TRBV9; CDR3 DNA: TGTGCCAGCAGCGAAGACCTCGGCGGCGAGCAGTACTTC; CDR3 protein: CASSEDLGGEQYF
D gene: TRBD1; clone size: -; J gene: TRBJ1-5; V gene: TRBV20-1; CDR3 DNA: TGCAGTGCTGGAACAGGGGCTAATAGCAATCAGCCCCAGCATTTT; CDR3 protein: CSAGTGANSNQPQHF
D gene: -; clone size: few; J gene: TRBJ1-4; V gene: TRBV6-5; CDR3 DNA: TGTGCCAGCAGAATACTCGACAGCACTAATGAAAAACTGTTTTTT; CDR3 protein: CASRILDSTNEKLFF
D gene: -; clone size: few; J gene: TRBJ2-3; V gene: TRBV4-3; CDR3 DNA: TGCGCCAGCAGCCAAGATGGGGGCGCTAGCGGAAATACGCAGTATTTT; CDR3 protein: CASSQDGGASGNTQYF
D gene: -; clone size: few; J gene: TRBJ1-2; V gene: TRBV20-1; CDR3 DNA: TGCAGTGCGAAGGGAAACTATGGCTACACCTTC; CDR3 protein: CSAKGNYGYTF
D gene: -; clone size: -; J gene: TRBJ1-1; V gene: TRBV7-6; CDR3 DNA: TGTGCCAGCAGCTTAAGGGCAGACCGACCGAACACTGAAGCTTTCTTT; CDR3 protein: CASSLRADRPNTEAFF
D gene: TRBD1; clone size: -; J gene: TRBJ1-2; V gene: TRBV20-1; CDR3 DNA: TGCAGTGCTAGAGATCCTGAGACAGGGGGCCCCTATGGCTACACCTTC; CDR3 protein: CSARDPETGGPYGYTF
D gene: TRBD1; clone size: once; J gene: TRBJ2-1; V gene: TRBV14; CDR3 DNA: TGTGCCAGCAGACCGACAGGGGGAAGGTACGAGCAGTTCTTC; CDR3 protein: CASRPTGGRYEQFF
D gene: -; clone size: -; J gene: TRBJ1-6; V gene: TRBV9; CDR3 DNA: TGTGCCAGCAGCGTAGACCAAGGGGGTTCACCCCTCCACTTT; CDR3 protein: CASSVDQGGSPLHF
D gene: -; clone size: few; J gene: TRBJ2-3; V gene: TRBV6-5; CDR3 DNA: TGTGCCAGCAGTTACTCGAATCGGGCTTTCGATACGCAGTATTTT; CDR3 protein: CASSYSNRAFDTQYF
D gene: -; clone size: -; J gene: TRBJ2-1; V gene: TRBV20-1; CDR3 DNA: TGCAGTGCCAGTTCCTACAATGAGCGGTTCTTC; CDR3 protein: CSASSYNERFF
D gene: TRBD1; clone size: few; J gene: TRBJ2-5; V gene: TRBV7-9; CDR3 DNA: TGTGCCAGCAGCTGGGGACAGGGGGATGGAGAGACCCAGTACTTC; CDR3 protein: CASSWGQGDGETQYF
D gene: -; clone size: -; J gene: TRBJ1-1; V gene: TRBV7-9; CDR3 DNA: TGTGCCAGCAGCTCGCGACCCGGGGGTACGAACTCCGGTGAAGCTTTCTTT; CDR3 protein: CASSSRPGGTNSGEAFF
D gene: -; clone size: -; J gene: TRBJ2-7; V gene: TRBV7-3; CDR3 DNA: TGTGCCAGCAGCCTCTACGCCCAGGACGAGCAGTACTTC; CDR3 protein: CASSLYAQDEQYF
D gene: -; clone size: -; J gene: TRBJ1-3; V gene: TRBV9; CDR3 DNA: TGTGCCAGCAGCCCCGACTCTGGAAACACCATATATTTT; CDR3 protein: CASSPDSGNTIYF
D gene: -; clone size: -; J gene: TRBJ2-7; V gene: TRBV29-1; CDR3 DNA: TGCAGCGTAGAATTACAGGAGAACTACGAGCAGTACTTC; CDR3 protein: CSVELQENYEQYF
D gene: TRBD1; clone size: -; J gene: TRBJ2-1; V gene: TRBV6-6; CDR3 DNA: TGTGCCAGCAGTCAACCGGGACAGGGGGTAGATGAGCAGTTCTTC; CDR3 protein: CASSQPGQGVDEQFF
D gene: -; clone size: -; J gene: TRBJ2-7; V gene: TRBV20-1; CDR3 DNA: TGCAGTGCTAGAGGGTCAGGTGGCTACAATGAGCAGTACTTC; CDR3 protein: CSARGSGGYNEQYF
D gene: TRBD1; clone size: -; J gene: TRBJ2-7; V gene: TRBV10-2; CDR3 DNA: TGCGCCAGCAGTGAGCCGGGGACAGGGGTATACGAGCAGTACTTC; CDR3 protein: CASSEPGTGVYEQYF
D gene: TRBD1; clone size: few; J gene: TRBJ2-3; V gene: TRBV14; CDR3 DNA: TGTGCCAGCAGCCAAGACTCCGGACAGGGAAGTATTGGTACGCAGTATTTT; CDR3 protein: CASSQDSGQGSIGTQYF
D gene: -; clone size: many; J gene: TRBJ1-4; V gene: TRBV7-8; CDR3 DNA: TGTGCCAGCAGCTTATCGGGGTTGGGCGAAAAACTGTTTTTT; CDR3 protein: CASSLSGLGEKLFF
D gene: -; clone size: -; J gene: TRBJ1-4; V gene: TRBV3-1; CDR3 DNA: TGTGCCAGCAGCCAAGATACGACAGATGAAAAACTGTTTTTT; CDR3 protein: CASSQDTTDEKLFF
D gene: -; clone size: -; J gene: TRBJ2-5; V gene: TRBV6-5; CDR3 DNA: TGTGCCAGCAGTGGGGCAGAGAAAGAGACCCAGTACTTC; CDR3 protein: CASSGAEKETQYF